A selection of T cell receptor beta chains follows, all from one sample in a study of T cells in Graves' hyperthyroidism and ophthalmopathy. TCRdb re-called the multiplex PCR reads through MiXCR, storing one row per CDR3 protein. In the table there are about 350,000 distinct CDR3 sequences, over 11% of which are singletons. The specimen sequenced was blood. The source of these receptors is a woman aged 30 to 39 with Graves' hyperthyroidism. Both conserved end residues are part of each CDR3. Fields, in order: D gene, clone size, V gene, J gene, CDR3 DNA, CDR3 protein. A D gene is named only where the DNA matches it firmly. Rows give clone size only sometimes, using once, few, many, or a class for an expanded clone.

>-|many|TRBV7-9|TRBJ1-1
TGTGCCAGCAGCTTTCGCGGATCCAACACTGAAGCTTTCTTT
CASSFRGSNTEAFF
>-|few|TRBV5-4|TRBJ2-7
TGTGCCAGCAGCACAGGACAGTCCCTGGAGCAGTACTTC
CASSTGQSLEQYF
>TRBD2|few|TRBV5-1|TRBJ2-1
TGCGCCAGCAGCTTGGATGCGGGACCCCCGGGAGGTGAGCAGTTCTTC
CASSLDAGPPGGEQFF
>-|many|TRBV25-1|TRBJ1-1
TGTGCCAGCAGTGAGCCCGGGGGGAACACTGAAGCTTTCTTT
CASSEPGGNTEAFF
>TRBD2|many|TRBV2|TRBJ2-4
TGTGCCAGCAGTGAACGGGGACTAGCGGGAGGTTCCGCCAAAAACATTCAGTACTTC
CASSERGLAGGSAKNIQYF
>TRBD1|few|TRBV19|TRBJ2-7
TGTGCCAGTGGACAGGTCCACGAGCAGTACTTC
CASGQVHEQYF
>-|many|TRBV11-2|TRBJ2-4
TGTGCCAGCAGTTTGATGACAGCGCTAGCCAAAAACATTCAGTACTTC
CASSLMTALAKNIQYF
>-|few|TRBV9|TRBJ1-2
TGTGCCAGCAGCGGAGTTTCCCCCTCCTTTGATGGCTACACCTTC
CASSGVSPSFDGYTF
>TRBD1|many|TRBV28|TRBJ2-1
TGTGCCAGCAGTTTATCTCCGGGACAGGGAGACAATGAGCAGTTCTTC
CASSLSPGQGDNEQFF
>-|-|TRBV5-1|TRBJ1-1
TGCGCCAGCAGCTCCCGGGACACCGAGCCTGAAGCTTTCTTT
CASSSRDTEPEAFF
>TRBD2|-|TRBV29-1|TRBJ2-2
TGCAGCGTTGAGTATCCAGCGGGACTGCCCGGGGAGCTGTTTTTT
CSVEYPAGLPGELFF
>-|many|TRBV2|TRBJ1-1
TGTGCCAGCAGTCCCAATCAGGGTAGGCACACTGAAGCTTTCTTT
CASSPNQGRHTEAFF
>-|many|TRBV11-2|TRBJ1-3
TGTGCCAGCAGCTTAATGAGCTCTGGAAACACCATATATTTT
CASSLMSSGNTIYF
>-|many|TRBV7-2|TRBJ2-7
TGTGCCAGCAGCTTAGTCCCCGGATACGAGCAGTACTTC
CASSLVPGYEQYF
>-|many|TRBV20-1|TRBJ1-4
TGCAGTGCTAGTCTGGGGCGGACTAATGAAAAACTGTTTTTT
CSASLGRTNEKLFF
>TRBD2|-|TRBV14|TRBJ2-2
TGTGCCAGCAGCCAAGGGTCTAGCGGAACCGGGGAGCTGTTTTTT
CASSQGSSGTGELFF
>-|many|TRBV11-3|TRBJ2-1
TGTGCCAGCAGCTTAGATAGGTCAGACGAGCAGTTCTTC
CASSLDRSDEQFF
>TRBD1|many|TRBV28|TRBJ2-7
TGTGCCAGCAGCGAGACAGGGGAACTAGCTCGCCACGAGCAGTACTTC
CASSETGELARHEQYF
>-|few|TRBV6-6|TRBJ1-3
TGTGCCAGCAGTTACTCCCCCAACGAGGGAAACACCATATATTTT
CASSYSPNEGNTIYF
>TRBD1|-|TRBV5-1|TRBJ2-7
TGCGCCAGCAGCTGGGCCGGGACAGAGGGTAGCGAGCAGTACTTC
CASSWAGTEGSEQYF
>TRBD2|-|TRBV19|TRBJ2-3
TGTGCCAGTAAAGAACTAGCGGGAGTAGGTGGGAGAGATACGCAGTATTTT
CASKELAGVGGRDTQYF
>TRBD1|few|TRBV5-1|TRBJ2-7
TGCGCCAGCAGCCTCACAGGGGCCTCCTTGGAGCAGTACTTC
CASSLTGASLEQYF
>TRBD1|-|TRBV28|TRBJ1-6
TGTGCCAGCACCGACAGGGATAATTCACCCCTCCACTTT
CASTDRDNSPLHF
>-|-|TRBV30|TRBJ1-3
TGTGCCTGGAGTTCCCTCGACACCATATATTTT
CAWSSLDTIYF
>TRBD2|many|TRBV7-2|TRBJ2-3
TGTGCCAGCAGTTTCCAAGCGGGGGGCACAGATACGCAGTATTTT
CASSFQAGGTDTQYF
>-|-|TRBV12-3/TRBV12-4|TRBJ1-5
TGTGCCAGCAGGGAAGGGGGGGCGCATCAGCCCCAGCATTTT
CASREGGAHQPQHF
>TRBD1|many|TRBV6-1|TRBJ1-2
TGTGCCAGCAGAAATCCGGGACAGGGGAAAGATGGCTACACCTTC
CASRNPGQGKDGYTF
>-|few|TRBV9|TRBJ1-1
TGTGCCAGCAGCGCCCTGACAGGCAACACTGAAGCTTTCTTT
CASSALTGNTEAFF
>-|few|TRBV6-2/TRBV6-3|TRBJ2-2
TGTGCCAGCACCTCCTGGAACACCGGGGAGCTGTTTTTT
CASTSWNTGELFF
>-|few|TRBV13|TRBJ2-7
TGTGCCAGCAGCTCGTCTCAAGAAGCTCCCTCCTACGAGCAGTACTTC
CASSSSQEAPSYEQYF
>TRBD1|-|TRBV30|TRBJ1-1
TGTGCCTGGGCGGGACAGGCTGCTGTGAACACTGAAGCTTTCTTT
CAWAGQAAVNTEAFF
>-|few|TRBV30|TRBJ2-4
TGTGCCTTGCAAAACAGTCTAGCCAAAAACATTCAGTACTTC
CALQNSLAKNIQYF
>-|-|TRBV5-8|TRBJ2-7
TGTGCCAGCAGCCCCTGGGGGGACGCAACCTACGAGCAGTACTTC
CASSPWGDATYEQYF
>-|many|TRBV30|TRBJ1-1
TGTGCCTGGAGTGTACAAAGACTTTCTGAAGCTTTCTTT
CAWSVQRLSEAFF
>TRBD2|many|TRBV7-6|TRBJ2-7
TGTGCCAGCAGCTTAACGGGGGGGAACTACGAGCAGTACTTC
CASSLTGGNYEQYF
>-|-|TRBV7-9|TRBJ2-3
TGTGCCAGCAGCTTAGAAGGGGGCAAGACTAGGGATACGCAGTATTTT
CASSLEGGKTRDTQYF
>-|few|TRBV2|TRBJ2-2
TGTGCCAGCAGTGAAGAACGGACAAGCAACACCGGGGAGCTGTTTTTT
CASSEERTSNTGELFF
>TRBD2|few|TRBV20-1|TRBJ2-1
TGCAGTGCCCGCGTCTTATTGATAGCGGGAGGGGGGGGCAATGAGCAGTTCTTC
CSARVLLIAGGGGNEQFF
>-|-|TRBV6-1|TRBJ1-4
TGTGCCAGCAGCCCGGGACATCGGGATGAAAAACTGTTTTTT
CASSPGHRDEKLFF
>TRBD1|-|TRBV5-1|TRBJ1-2
TGCGCCAGCAGCTTGGCCGTGCTTCGGGACAGAGGAGGCTACACCTTC
CASSLAVLRDRGGYTF
>-|many|TRBV7-3|TRBJ1-1
TGTGCCAGCAGCCTACAATGGAACACTGAAGCTTTCTTT
CASSLQWNTEAFF
>-|few|TRBV29-1|TRBJ2-2
TGCAGCGTTGGGGGGCACGTCTTCGGGGAGCTGTTTTTT
CSVGGHVFGELFF
>-|many|TRBV20-1|TRBJ2-7
TGCAGTGCTAGCTTTTTAAACGGGAGAAACTACGAGCAGTACTTC
CSASFLNGRNYEQYF
>TRBD1|-|TRBV30|TRBJ1-6
TGTGCCTGGACTGAGACAGGGGACTCACCCCTCCACTTT
CAWTETGDSPLHF
>-|many|TRBV6-5|TRBJ1-1
TGTGCCAGCAGTTACTTTGAACTGGAAGCTTTCTTT
CASSYFELEAFF
>TRBD2|many|TRBV30|TRBJ2-2
TGTGCCTGGGGAGCGGGAGTAAGCACCGGGGAGCTGTTTTTT
CAWGAGVSTGELFF
>-|many|TRBV6-1|TRBJ1-3
TGTGCCAGCAGTATCTCTGGAAACACCATATATTTT
CASSISGNTIYF
>-|-|TRBV30|TRBJ2-7
TGTGCCGGGGGTCGCGGGACCCCTCTCTACGAGCAGTACTTC
CAGGRGTPLYEQYF
>-|few|TRBV19|TRBJ2-1
TGTGCCAGTAGTATTTCGGGACTCCAGCAGTTCTTC
CASSISGLQQFF